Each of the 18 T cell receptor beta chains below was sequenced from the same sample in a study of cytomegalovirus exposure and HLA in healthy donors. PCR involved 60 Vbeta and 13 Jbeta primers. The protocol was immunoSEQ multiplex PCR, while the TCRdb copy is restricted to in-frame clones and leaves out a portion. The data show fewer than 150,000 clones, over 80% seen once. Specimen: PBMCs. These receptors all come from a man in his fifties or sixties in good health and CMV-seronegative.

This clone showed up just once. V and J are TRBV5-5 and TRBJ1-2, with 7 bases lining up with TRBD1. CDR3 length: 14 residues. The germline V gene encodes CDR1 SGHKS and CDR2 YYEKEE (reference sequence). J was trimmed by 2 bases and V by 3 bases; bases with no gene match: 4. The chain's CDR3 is CASSWDRANYGYTF. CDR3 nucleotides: TGTGCCAGCAGCTGGGACAGAGCGAACTATGGCTACACCTTC.

The CDR3 sequence is CAWTTAGGNTIYF. The CDR3 DNA reads TGTGCCTGGACTACAGCTGGAGGAAACACCATATATTTT. This chain links TRBV30 with TRBJ1-3; D not certain. Trimming took 4 bases from V and 4 from J, leaving 11 bases between them. Per germline, CDR1 GTSNPN and CDR2 SVGIG (reference sequence). The CDR3 totals 13 residues.

CDR3 coding DNA: TGTGCCAGCTCACCAAGAATCGTAACAGGGATAGGAACAGATACGCAGTATTTT. Translating it yields CASSPRIVTGIGTDTQYF. The chain joins TRBV18 to TRBJ2-3; maybe TRBD1 (6 bases). Germline lookup yields CDR1 KGHSH and CDR2 LQKENI. Trimming took 2 bases from V and 3 from J, leaving 21 bases between them. CDR3 size: 18 residues.

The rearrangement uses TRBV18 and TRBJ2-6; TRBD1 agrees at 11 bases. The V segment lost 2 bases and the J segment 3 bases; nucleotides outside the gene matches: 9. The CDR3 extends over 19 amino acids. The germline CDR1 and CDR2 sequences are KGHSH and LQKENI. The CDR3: CASSPVFGQGASGANVLTF. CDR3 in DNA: TGTGCCAGCTCACCAGTATTTGGACAGGGGGCGAGTGGGGCCAACGTCCTGACTTTC. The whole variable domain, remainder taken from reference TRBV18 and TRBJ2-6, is NAGVMQNPRHLVRRRGQEARLRCSPMKGHSHVYWYRQLPEEGLKFMVYLQKENIIDESGMPKERFSAEFPKEGPSILRIQQVVRGDSAAYFCASSPVFGQGASGANVLTFGAGSRLTVL.

The chain's CDR3 is CASSIGPGSTYEQYF. The CDR3 DNA is TGTGCCAGTAGTATAGGCCCGGGGTCCACCTACGAGCAGTACTTC. The chain employs TRBV19 and TRBJ2-7; D is possibly TRBD2 (5 bases). V was pared by 1 base and J by 2 bases, with 12 bases between. Germline CDR1 and CDR2: LNHDA and SQIVND (reference sequence). This CDR3 has 15 residues.

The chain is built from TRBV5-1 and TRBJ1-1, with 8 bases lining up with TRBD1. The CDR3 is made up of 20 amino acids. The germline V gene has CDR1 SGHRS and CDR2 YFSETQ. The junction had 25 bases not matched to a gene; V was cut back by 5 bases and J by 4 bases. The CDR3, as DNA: TGCGCCAGCAGGAGGCAGGGCGCCTCCGGCGGACAGGGAAGGTCCACTGAAGCTTTCTTT. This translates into CASRRQGASGGQGRSTEAFF.

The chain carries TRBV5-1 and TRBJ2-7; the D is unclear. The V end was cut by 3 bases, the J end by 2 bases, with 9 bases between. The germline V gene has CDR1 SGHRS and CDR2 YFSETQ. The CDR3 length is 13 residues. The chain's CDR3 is CASSSTHPYEQYF. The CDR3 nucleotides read TGCGCCAGCAGCTCCACTCATCCCTACGAGCAGTACTTC.

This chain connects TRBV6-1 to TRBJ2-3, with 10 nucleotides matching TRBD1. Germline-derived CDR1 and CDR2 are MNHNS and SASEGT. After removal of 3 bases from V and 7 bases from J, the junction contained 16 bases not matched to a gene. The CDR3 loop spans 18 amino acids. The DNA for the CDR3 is TGTGCCAGCAGTGACCAACCCCTTTCGGGACAGGGGTCGTATACGCAGTATTTT. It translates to CASSDQPLSGQGSYTQYF.

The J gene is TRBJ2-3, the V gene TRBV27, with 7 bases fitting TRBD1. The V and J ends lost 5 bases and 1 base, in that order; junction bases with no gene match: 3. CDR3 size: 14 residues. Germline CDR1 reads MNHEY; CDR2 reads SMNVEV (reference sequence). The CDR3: CASSRQGGTDTQYF. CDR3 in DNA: TGTGCCAGCAGTCGACAGGGTGGCACAGATACGCAGTATTTT.

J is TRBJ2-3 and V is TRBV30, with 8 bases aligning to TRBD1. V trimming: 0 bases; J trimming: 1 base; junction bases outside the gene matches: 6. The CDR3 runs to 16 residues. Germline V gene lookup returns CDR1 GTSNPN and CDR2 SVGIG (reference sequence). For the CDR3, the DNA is TGTGCCTGGAGTGTTGGTCAGGGGGCTGGCACAGATACGCAGTATTTT. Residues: CAWSVGQGAGTDTQYF.

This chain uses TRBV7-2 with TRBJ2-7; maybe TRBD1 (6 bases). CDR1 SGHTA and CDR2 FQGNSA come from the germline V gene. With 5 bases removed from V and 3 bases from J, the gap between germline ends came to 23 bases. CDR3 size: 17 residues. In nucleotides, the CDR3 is TGTGCCAGCAGCCGACTTCCCCCCCCTCAGGGGTACTACGAGCAGTACTTC. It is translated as CASSRLPPPQGYYEQYF.

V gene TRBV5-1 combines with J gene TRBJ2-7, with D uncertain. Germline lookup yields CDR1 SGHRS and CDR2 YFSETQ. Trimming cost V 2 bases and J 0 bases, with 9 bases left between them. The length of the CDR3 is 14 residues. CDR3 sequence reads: CASSFQASSYEQYF. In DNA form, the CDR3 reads TGCGCCAGCAGCTTCCAGGCCAGCTCCTACGAGCAGTACTTC.

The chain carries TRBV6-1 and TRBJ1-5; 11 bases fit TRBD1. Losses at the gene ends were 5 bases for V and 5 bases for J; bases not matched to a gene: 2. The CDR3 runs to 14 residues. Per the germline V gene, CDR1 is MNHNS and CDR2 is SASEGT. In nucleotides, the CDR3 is TGTGCCAGCAGTTCGGGACAGGGGGATCAGCCCCAGCATTTT. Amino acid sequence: CASSSGQGDQPQHF.

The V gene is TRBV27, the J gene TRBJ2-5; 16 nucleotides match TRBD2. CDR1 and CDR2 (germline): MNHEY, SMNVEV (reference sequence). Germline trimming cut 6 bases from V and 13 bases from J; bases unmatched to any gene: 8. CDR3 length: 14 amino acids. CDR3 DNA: TGTGCCAGCAGCGGGACTAGCGGGAGGGCCCGTCGGTACTTC. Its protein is CASSGTSGRARRYF.

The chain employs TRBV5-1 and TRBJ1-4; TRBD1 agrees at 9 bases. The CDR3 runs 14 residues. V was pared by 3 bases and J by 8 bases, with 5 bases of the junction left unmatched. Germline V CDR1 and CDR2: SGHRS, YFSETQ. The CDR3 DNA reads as TGCGCCAGCAGCTGGACAGGGGAGGGAGAAAAACTGTTTTTT. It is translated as CASSWTGEGEKLFF. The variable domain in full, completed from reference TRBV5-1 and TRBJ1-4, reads KAGVTQTPRYLIKTRGQQVTLSCSPISGHRSVSWYQQTPGQGLQFLFEYFSETQRNKGNFPGRFSGRQFSNSRSEMNVSTLELGDSALYLCASSWTGEGEKLFFGSGTQLSVL.

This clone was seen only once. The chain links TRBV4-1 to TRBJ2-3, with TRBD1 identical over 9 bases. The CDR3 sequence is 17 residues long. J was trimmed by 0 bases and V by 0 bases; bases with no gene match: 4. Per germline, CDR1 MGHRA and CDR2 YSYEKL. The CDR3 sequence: CASSQETGGLSTDTQYF. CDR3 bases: TGCGCCAGCAGCCAAGAGACAGGGGGACTTAGCACAGATACGCAGTATTTT.

Here the CDR3 reads CASTPGGSSNQPQHF. CDR3 coding DNA: TGTGCCAGCACTCCAGGAGGGAGCAGCAATCAGCCCCAGCATTTT. The rearrangement uses TRBV7-2 and TRBJ1-5, with no clear D. Per the germline V gene, CDR1 is SGHTA and CDR2 is FQGNSA. This CDR3 comprises 15 residues. Trimming left V 7 bases short and J 1 base short, with 14 bases between. Combining the CDR3 with reference TRBV7-2 and TRBJ1-5 gives the whole variable domain GAGVSQSPSNKVTEKGKDVELRCDPISGHTALYWYRQSLGQGLEFLIYFQGNSAPDKSGLPSDRFSAERTGGSVSTLTIQRTQQEDSAVYLCASTPGGSSNQPQHFGDGTRLSIL.

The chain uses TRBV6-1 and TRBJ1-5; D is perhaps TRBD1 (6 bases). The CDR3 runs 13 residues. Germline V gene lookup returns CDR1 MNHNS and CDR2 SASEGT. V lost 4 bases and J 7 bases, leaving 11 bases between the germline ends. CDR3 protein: CASSASGVQPQHF. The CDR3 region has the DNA TGTGCCAGCAGTGCCTCAGGGGTACAGCCCCAGCATTTT.